This passage covers 21 T cell receptor beta chains from one sample sequenced in a study of regulatory T cells in long-lasting Graves disease. Building of the TCR beta libraries involved iRepertoire HTBI primers and Arm-PCR of CDR3 regions. TCRdb re-analysed the multiplex PCR reads in MiXCR, keeping a single row per CDR3 protein. This table has 500,000 or so distinct CDR3 sequences, roughly a sixth appearing once. As to time point: newly diagnosed GD, antithyroid drugs for less than 3 months. With RNA extracted from PBMCs as input, the TCR library was made. Separately, the same data were catalogued under a study of T cells in Graves' hyperthyroidism and ophthalmopathy.

The sample consisted of peripheral blood mononuclear cells (PBMCs), taken at new diagnosis, from a patient treated with antithyroid drugs. The receptors were sampled from a woman aged 35 to 59 with Graves disease.

The chain links TRBV5-1 to TRBJ2-3; D perhaps matches TRBD1 (5 bases). Germline-derived CDR1 and CDR2 are SGHRS and YFSETQ. Trimming removed 0 bases at V and 3 bases at J, with 11 bases between. The CDR3 runs to 15 residues. CDR3 DNA sequence: TGCGCCAGCAGCTTGGGCCCCAGGGAAACAGATACGCAGTATTTT. Its protein product is CASSLGPRETDTQYF.

This clonotype was recorded at least ten times. The rearrangement joins TRBV11-2 to TRBJ2-1; D not certain. V lost 0 bases and J lost 6, with 12 bases in between. Germline lookup yields CDR1 SGHAT and CDR2 FQNNGV. This CDR3 region has 15 residues. The DNA of the CDR3 is TGTGCCAGCAGCTTAGATGGCGGAACCGTCAATGAGCAGTTCTTC. Residues: CASSLDGGTVNEQFF.

The J gene is TRBJ2-3, the V gene TRBV12-5, with a possible D match to TRBD2 (6 bases). The germline V gene has CDR1 LGHNT and CDR2 FRNRAP. Trimming stripped 6 bases from V and 6 bases from J, with 13 bases between. There are 13 residues in the CDR3. DNA of the CDR3: TGTGCTAGTGGCCCAAGCGGGCAGGATACGCAGTATTTT. Translation: CASGPSGQDTQYF.

Only a few counts were recorded for this clonotype. V is TRBV12-3 or TRBV12-4 and J is TRBJ2-3; D is ambiguous. Deletions cut 7 bases from V and 1 base from J, with 9 bases between. The CDR3 has 13 residues. CDR3 in amino acids: CASTPSGTDTQYF. The CDR3 coding sequence is TGTGCCAGCACCCCATCCGGCACAGATACGCAGTATTTT.

This clonotype appeared a few times. This chain uses TRBV20-1 with TRBJ1-1, with no clear D. CDR1 is DFQATT, CDR2 SNEGSKA, per germline (reference sequence). Trimming shortened V by 0 bases and J by 1 base, and 12 bases separated the two germline ends. The CDR3 is made up of 15 amino acids. As DNA, the CDR3 is TGCAGTGCTAGAGATGTAGGAGGGCCGAACACTGAAGCTTTCTTT. This codes for CSARDVGGPNTEAFF.

Regarding this clonotype: With a much larger clone just one base away, this may be a read error. The V and J genes are TRBV20-1 and TRBJ2-7; 11 bases are a match to TRBD2. V lost 3 bases and J lost 2; bases outside the gene matches: 6. The CDR3 runs 15 residues. Germline CDR1 reads DFQATT; CDR2 reads SNEGSKA (reference sequence). The CDR3 spells CSARNSGGGTYEQYF. Here the CDR3 DNA reads TGCAGTGCTAGGAATAGCGGGGGGGGTACCTACGAGCAGTACTTC.

This clonotype was recorded many times. The J gene is TRBJ1-3, the V gene TRBV12-3 or TRBV12-4; weak D call: TRBD1 (5 bases). This CDR3 region has 15 residues. Trimming shortened V by 6 bases and J by 0 bases, and 12 bases separated the two germline ends. The DNA for the CDR3 is TGTGCCAGCAGAGGGGACGGATACTCTGGAAACACCATATATTTT. Protein product: CASRGDGYSGNTIYF.

This clonotype was counted at least ten times. The rearrangement joins TRBV6-5 to TRBJ2-3; TRBD2 matches at 8 bases. This CDR3 has 15 residues. After removal of 1 base from V and 7 bases from J, the junction contained 7 bases not matched to a gene. Germline assignment: CDR1 MNHEY and CDR2 SVGAGI. This chain's CDR3 is CASSYWRGDRYTQYF. Written as DNA, the CDR3 is TGTGCCAGCAGTTACTGGCGGGGGGACCGATATACGCAGTATTTT.

A few counts support this clonotype. V usage is TRBV7-9 and J usage is TRBJ2-3; 11 positions match TRBD2. Trimming at V came to 5 bases and at J to 2 bases, leaving 6 bases not matched to a gene. Germline V gene data show CDR1 as SEHNR and CDR2 as FQNEAQ (reference sequence). This CDR3 spans 16 amino acids. The CDR3 coding sequence is TGTGCCAGCAGCGGTAGGACTAGCGGGTACACAGATACGCAGTATTTT. The encoded protein is CASSGRTSGYTDTQYF.

This clonotype came up many times. The V and J genes are TRBV30 and TRBJ1-4, with TRBD1 matching over 9 bases. CDR3 size: 13 residues. V lost 3 bases, J lost 12 bases, and 8 bases stayed unmatched. CDR1 is GTSNPN, CDR2 SVGIG, per germline (reference sequence). The CDR3 DNA reads as TGTGCCTGGAGCTTGGGACAGGGTATGGAACTGTTTTTT. Protein sequence: CAWSLGQGMELFF. Full variable domain (remainder filled in from reference TRBV30 and TRBJ1-4): SQTIHQWPATLVQPVGSPLSLECTVEGTSNPNLYWYRQAAGRGLQLLFYSVGIGQISSEVPQNLSASRPQDRQFILSSKKLLLSDSGFYLCAWSLGQGMELFFGSGTQLSVL.

Ten or more counts support this clonotype. The chain is built from TRBV7-2 and TRBJ2-7; TRBD1 might be the D (6 bases). Trimming took 3 bases from V and 3 from J, leaving 12 bases between them. The CDR3 sequence is 14 residues long. The germline V gene encodes CDR1 SGHTA and CDR2 FQGNSA. CDR3 protein: CASSFMLDSYEQYF. The CDR3 DNA follows: TGTGCCAGCAGCTTTATGCTGGACAGCTACGAGCAGTACTTC.

This clonotype was detected only a few times. The V and J genes are TRBV4-1 and TRBJ1-4, with TRBD1 as a possible D gene (5 bases). In germline, CDR1 is MGHRA, CDR2 YSYEKL. The V end lost 2 bases, the J end lost 7 bases, and 17 bases lay between the germline ends. The length of the CDR3 is 16 residues. The CDR3 spells CASSQLQGIRVEKLFF. The CDR3 DNA follows: TGCGCCAGCAGCCAACTCCAGGGAATTAGGGTTGAAAAACTGTTTTTT.

This clonotype was seen only a few times. The V call is TRBV5-1, the J call TRBJ2-2; D is undetermined. This CDR3 is built from 12 residues. V was clipped by 2 bases and J by 4 bases, with 3 bases between them. CDR1 is SGHRS and CDR2 is YFSETQ in the germline V gene. The DNA of the CDR3 is TGCGCCAGCAGCTTTATCACCGGGGAGCTGTTTTTT. Residues: CASSFITGELFF.

The genes are TRBV4-1 and TRBJ1-1; perhaps TRBD1 as D (5 bases). Per germline, CDR1 MGHRA and CDR2 YSYEKL. CDR3 size: 14 residues. Trimming cost V 4 bases and J 1 base, with 10 bases left between them. The CDR3: CASSRPGGNTEAFF. CDR3 DNA: TGCGCCAGCAGCCGCCCCGGGGGGAACACTGAAGCTTTCTTT.

This rearrangement joins TRBV7-3 to TRBJ2-2; D not resolved. There are 13 residues in the CDR3. The germline V and J ends were trimmed by 2 bases and 6 bases, with 7 bases remaining between them. From germline, CDR1 is SGHTA and CDR2 FQGTGA. This CDR3 is CASSLRVAGELFF. The CDR3 DNA reads as TGTGCCAGCAGCTTACGGGTGGCCGGGGAGCTGTTTTTT.

This clonotype showed up many times. The gene calls are TRBV28 and TRBJ1-5, with TRBD1 matching 9 bases. The CDR3 totals 16 residues. Per germline, CDR1 MDHEN and CDR2 SYDVKM. Unmatched junction bases numbered 11, after V lost 6 bases and J lost 5 bases. CDR3 loop: CASSWDPGQGYQPQHF. The CDR3 DNA follows: TGTGCCAGCAGCTGGGACCCGGGACAGGGTTATCAGCCCCAGCATTTT.

This chain joins TRBV10-3 and TRBJ2-1; D perhaps matches TRBD1 (6 bases). CDR1 and CDR2 (germline): ENHRY, SYGVKD. With 10 bases removed from V and 8 bases from J, the gap between germline ends came to 18 bases. This CDR3 has 13 amino acids. CDR3 region: CASRRAGADEQFF. CDR3 nucleotides: TGTGCCAGCAGAAGGGCAGGGGCCGATGAGCAGTTCTTC.

There are many counts of this clonotype. The rearrangement uses TRBV28 and TRBJ2-4; D tentatively fits TRBD1 or TRBD2 (5 bases each). V lost 2 bases and J lost 7, with 15 bases in between. Germline CDR1 and CDR2: MDHEN and SYDVKM. CDR3 length: 15 residues. Here the CDR3 reads CASSLGTAIGNIQYF. The CDR3 region has the DNA TGTGCCAGCAGTTTAGGGACCGCTATTGGGAACATTCAGTACTTC.

This clonotype came up a few times. The chain is built from TRBV10-3 and TRBJ1-3; D remains unclear. V was clipped by 4 bases and J by 0 bases, with 4 bases between them. CDR3 length: 13 amino acids. CDR1 ENHRY and CDR2 SYGVKD come from the germline V gene. The CDR3 sequence: CAISAFSGNTIYF. DNA of the CDR3: TGTGCCATCAGTGCCTTCTCTGGAAACACCATATATTTT.

V gene TRBV12-3 or TRBV12-4 combines with J gene TRBJ2-2; 10 nucleotides align to TRBD1. J was trimmed by 3 bases and V by 8 bases; bases with no gene match: 6. The CDR3 runs to 15 residues. The CDR3: CASYPDRGYTGELFF. The CDR3 bases are TGTGCCAGCTACCCGGACAGGGGGTACACCGGGGAGCTGTTTTTT.

The rearrangement joins TRBV4-2 to TRBJ2-1, with D unclear. The ends were cut back, 0 bases at V and 3 bases at J, with 6 bases in the middle. CDR1 and CDR2 from the germline V gene are LGHNA and YNFKEQ. The CDR3 has 14 amino acids. In nucleotides, the CDR3 is TGTGCCAGCAGCCAAGAAGGAGACTACAATGAGCAGTTCTTC. Translation gives CASSQEGDYNEQFF.